This paragraph reports one T cell receptor (beta chain). This clonotype appeared many times. Its antigen has not been determined. No quality values exist for individual bases; no much larger clone is one base distant. Preparation of the library involved multiplex PCR. Sequencing was carried out with an Illumina HiSeq 4000. CDR3 regions were amplified by Arm-PCR with iRepertoire HTBI primers to construct TCR beta libraries. Before sequencing, the PCR products underwent gel purification. Under the source paper's analysis protocol: Across samples, approximately 68 TRBV and 14 TRBJ segments were identified and used for gene usage analysis of CDR3 amino acid clonotypes. Filtered high-quality paired reads were merged into contigs using COPE and FqMerger. BLAST was used to align contigs to IMGT TRBV, TRBD and TRBJ reference genes, and CDR3 was defined according to IMGT. Clonotypes above 0.1% frequency were classified as highly expanded clones. Repertoire diversity was measured by Shannon entropy, and V-J evenness by the Gini coefficient. Public clonotypes were defined as clonotypes shared by more than one individual. The public sequencing data were trimmed at Q25 with fastp and processed into clonotypes with MiXCR by TCRdb, which kept only in-frame beta chains. Each CDR3 protein appears once, grouped with its most common genes and DNA. It is TCRdb's table, rather than the study itself, that gives the V and J calls and clone size. This sample is represented by about 560,000 distinct CDR3 sequences; 15% to 20% of them were singletons. The ten largest account for 12% of the sample.

The data were taken from a study of regulatory T cells in long-lasting Graves disease listed by TCRdb under 2021. Notes on the research overall: Antithyroid drugs had been taken for less than 3 months by newly diagnosed Graves' disease patients. This study used TCR sequencing and RNA sequencing of peripheral blood to compare persistent Graves' disease patients against newly diagnosed Graves' disease patients. A total of 35 or so samples underwent TCR sequencing: around 13 from persistent and around 20 from newly diagnosed Graves' disease patients. The study took place in China and was registered as a clinical trial. The full study reports these points: Persistent disease showed preferential use of TRBV28, TRBJ1-2 and TRBJ2-5, whereas newly diagnosed disease favored TRBV20-1 and TRBJ2-1. Patients with persistent disease shared more public clonotypes (fewer than 3,000) than newly diagnosed patients did (approximately 990). Only the TCR beta chain was sequenced and analyzed. The authors noted that the small sample size was a limitation that may lower accuracy. Compared with newly diagnosed patients, patients with persistent Graves' disease had lower TCR Shannon entropy and fewer highly expanded clones, which suggests clonal expansion. The study examined only peripheral blood because the primary lesion, thyroid tissue, could not be accessed.

V lost 3 bases and J lost 4 bases, and the count of bases not matched to a germline gene is 8. From the germline V gene, CDR1 is KGHSH and CDR2 is LQKENI. The CDR3 sequence holds 15 residues, the cysteine and phenylalanine included. The read is trimmed to its CDR3 DNA, 45 bases read in frame from base 1. The time point tag for this specimen amounts to: newly diagnosed GD, antithyroid drugs for less than 3 months. For both TCR sequencing and RNA sequencing, RNA was extracted from PBMCs using TRIzol. The diagnosis of Graves' disease followed American Thyroid Association guidelines. Recruitment of patients was carried out at an endocrinology department in Xi'an, China. Each patient gave approximately 9.7 milliliters of peripheral blood, collected in an EDTA anticoagulant tube. Ficoll Paque Plus density gradient separation was used to isolate PBMCs, and no further T cell sorting was performed. An Agilent 2100 Bioanalyzer and agarose gel were used to check RNA quality, and a NanoDrop 2000 was used to measure RNA concentration.

The same sample was also studied in work on T cells in Graves' hyperthyroidism and ophthalmopathy. From that second study: Stable Graves' hyperthyroidism was defined as no progression to ophthalmopathy during 18 months of follow-up. Hyperthyroidism patients were aged 18 to 65 years and newly diagnosed, with disease duration of less than 2 months. Any patient with an uncontrolled infection, another autoimmune disease, pregnancy or lactation was excluded. Diagnoses were established on the basis of clinical symptoms, serum thyroxine and TRAb, thyroid ultrasound, and orbital computed tomography. For the first round of RT-PCR on the TCR CDR3, the HTBI primer set was used together with the Qiagen OneStep RT-PCR kit. Most expanded thyroid clonotypes (frequency above 0.001) were also detected in blood, suggesting blood repertoires may reflect thyroid immune responses. Ophthalmopathy was separated from stable hyperthyroidism by a 13 V-J signature model, with around 90% sensitivity and roughly 81% specificity obtained in cross-validation and 80%/75% obtained in testing. In validation, the model predicted progression to ophthalmopathy with 65% to 71% sensitivity and about 73% specificity, a median of approximately 6.5 months before onset. To identify distinguishing TCR V-J signatures, a discovery cohort of some 99 patients was used, comprising some 45 with Graves' ophthalmopathy and around 57 with stable Graves' hyperthyroidism. Prospective prediction of ophthalmopathy was tested in an independent validation cohort consisting of 18 hyperthyroidism patients and over 15 patients who later progressed to ophthalmopathy. For training and testing, the 110 or so patients in the discovery cohort were randomly divided in a 7:3 ratio. In addition, the study compared T-cell repertoires in thyroid tissue and in blood from six Graves' hyperthyroidism patients. After blood sampling, hyperthyroidism patients were treated with methimazole at a starting dose of 30 mg daily, and ophthalmopathy patients were treated with high-dose intravenous methylprednisolone. The libraries were constructed in a second round of multiplex PCR and then size-selected and purified. Libraries were sequenced paired-end with 100 bp reads on an Illumina HiSeq2000. Raw data were processed with SOAPnuke, discarding reads with adapters, uncalled bases, mean Phred below 15, or no exact constant-primer or identifier match. COPE v1.2.5 was used to merge the high-quality paired reads, and each unique nucleotide sequence was defined as a clonotype. Clonotypes were aligned to IMGT TRBV, TRBD and TRBJ reference segments using MiTCR v1.1. Analysis was restricted to V-J combinations with a frequency above 0.0001, which covered 99% to 99.2% of repertoires. The TCS score was defined as F50 (clonal expansion) divided by E x V (chaos), with BLOSUM62-based TCRdist calculated between CDR3 peptides within each V-J. Welch's t-statistics and random forest reduced approximately 520 V-J features to about 12, which were used in a naive Bayes classifier (R e1071). No statistical method was used to fix the sample size in advance, and group allocation was not hidden from the investigators. TCR Vbeta CDR3 sequencing of some 140 peripheral blood samples (43 ophthalmopathy, roughly 72 hyperthyroidism and approximately 17 progressor patients) is reported in the paper.

The specimen comprised peripheral blood mononuclear cells (PBMCs), sampled at new diagnosis, from a patient treated with antithyroid drugs. The V and J genes are TRBV18 and TRBJ1-2, with 7 middle bases fitting TRBD1. The source is a man aged 18 to 29 with Graves disease. Donor details come from another sample of the same person, matched by shared clones. The CDR3 is CASSPRTGPSYGYTF. The DNA is as follows: TGTGCCAGCTCACCCCGGACAGGTCCAAGCTATGGCTACACCTTC.